The clone carrying this T cell receptor (beta chain) was seen once. Its target is unknown. PCR primers comprised 60 Vbeta and 13 Jbeta primers. Using immunoSEQ multiplex PCR, the repertoire was profiled, and TCRdb retains in-frame clones only, with some absent. The table includes 150,000 to 200,000 clones, about 77% detected once. The CDR3 extends over 16 amino acids. CDR1 LNHDA and CDR2 SQIVND come from the germline V gene (reference sequence). V lost 8 bases, J lost 6 bases, and 17 bases stayed unmatched. This record belongs to a study of cytomegalovirus exposure and HLA in healthy donors. Findings of the study overall: HLA alleles were associated with fewer than 20,000 TCR beta sequences in a later analysis at 0.05 false discovery rate. Researchers reported in a later analysis that a missense DCLRE1C variant was tied to TCR beta V- and J-gene trimming.

V usage is TRBV19 and J usage is TRBJ1-1; 8 bases agree with TRBD1. Sequenced material: PBMCs. This TCR was recovered from a man younger than 35 in good health and CMV-seropositive. CDR3 amino acids: CASSENPGQVHAEAFF. The CDR3 DNA reads as TGTGCCAGTTCCGAAAACCCGGGACAGGTACACGCTGAAGCTTTCTTT.